These 19 T cell receptor beta chains originate from one sample sequenced in a study of T cells in Graves' hyperthyroidism and ophthalmopathy. TCR beta CDR3 region amplification was performed from RNA transcripts. Researchers ran a first-round RT-PCR on the TCR CDR3 using the HTBI primer set. TCRdb re-analysed the multiplex PCR reads in MiXCR, keeping a single row per CDR3 protein. The sample shows fewer than 550,000 distinct CDR3 sequences, roughly 14% of them seen only once. Source material: blood. These receptors were obtained from a woman aged 18-29 years with Graves' hyperthyroidism.

This clonotype showed up many times. The chain employs TRBV5-1 and TRBJ2-7, with TRBD1 matching 7 bases. Germline CDR1 and CDR2: SGHRS and YFSETQ. V lost 4 bases to trimming and J lost 1 base; unmatched junction nucleotides: 8. The CDR3 is 15 residues long. The CDR3 DNA reads TGCGCCAGCAGCCTAACCGGGACAGAATCCTACGAGCAGTACTTC. Translation gives CASSLTGTESYEQYF.

This clonotype was seen a handful of times. The rearrangement links TRBV27 to TRBJ2-6; TRBD2 aligns across 12 bases. Germline V gene sequence: CDR1 MNHEY, CDR2 SMNVEV (reference sequence). The V gene end was trimmed by 4 bases and the J gene end by 0 bases; junction bases not matched to a gene: 7. The CDR3 contains 19 residues. The CDR3 region has the DNA TGTGCCAGCAGTTCCAGACTAGCGGGAGCCATCTCTGGGGCCAACGTCCTGACTTTC. Translation: CASSSRLAGAISGANVLTF.

The rearrangement links TRBV6-1 to TRBJ1-5, with 7 bases identical to TRBD1. J was trimmed by 0 bases and V by 6 bases; bases with no gene match: 8. CDR1 and CDR2 (germline): MNHNS, SASEGT. The CDR3 is 16 amino acids. The CDR3 nucleotides read TGTGCCAGCAGAAGGACAGGTGGAGATAGCAATCAGCCCCAGCATTTT. Translating it yields CASRRTGGDSNQPQHF.

The rearrangement joins TRBV7-3 to TRBJ2-1; D is possibly TRBD1 (8 bases). The germline gives CDR1 SGHTA, CDR2 FQGTGA. The CDR3 is made up of 16 amino acids. Deletions cut 5 bases from V and 1 base from J, with 15 bases between. CDR3 residues: CASSPGGGGSYNEQFF. The CDR3 DNA is TGTGCCAGCAGCCCAGGGGGCGGGGGTTCCTACAATGAGCAGTTCTTC.

This chain links TRBV6-1 with TRBJ1-5, with TRBD1 matching 8 bases. With 4 bases clipped from V and 6 bases from J, the junction kept 8 bases outside the gene matches. Germline V CDR1 and CDR2: MNHNS, SASEGT. The CDR3 consists of 15 residues. CDR3 region: CASSATLQGAQPQHF. The CDR3 DNA follows: TGTGCCAGCAGTGCAACCCTTCAGGGGGCTCAGCCCCAGCATTTT.

With respect to this clonotype: A much larger clone lies a single base off, so this may be a read error. The V gene is TRBV5-5, the J gene TRBJ2-1; D remains ambiguous. V was pared by 3 bases and J by 5 bases, with 12 bases between. This CDR3 has 14 amino acids. The germline gives CDR1 SGHKS, CDR2 YYEKEE (reference sequence). The chain's CDR3 is CASSSVQENNEQFF. DNA for the CDR3: TGTGCCAGCAGCTCGGTCCAGGAAAACAATGAGCAGTTCTTC.

The chain employs TRBV7-3 and TRBJ2-2; D not certain. V was pared by 5 bases and J by 6 bases, with 10 bases between. The germline V gene encodes CDR1 SGHTA and CDR2 FQGTGA. This CDR3 contains 13 residues. DNA for the CDR3: TGTGCCAGCAGCCTCTTTGGGGCCGGGGAGCTGTTTTTT. Protein: CASSLFGAGELFF.

This clonotype was counted many times. The rearrangement uses TRBV12-3 or TRBV12-4 and TRBJ2-1, with D unclear. The CDR3 covers 12 residues. The germline V and J ends were trimmed by 3 bases and 8 bases, with 8 bases remaining between them. Here the CDR3 DNA reads TGTGCCAGCAGTTTCTATGGCTATGAGCAGTTCTTC. It codes for CASSFYGYEQFF.

The J gene is TRBJ2-4, the V gene TRBV4-1, with 13 bases matching TRBD2. V gave up 0 bases and J gave up 6 bases; unmatched junction bases: 11. The CDR3 consists of 19 residues. The V gene's germline CDR1 is MGHRA and CDR2 YSYEKL. The CDR3 DNA reads TGCGCCAGCAGCCAAGATAGGATCACTAGCGGGAGGGCCGGAAACATTCAGTACTTC. Its translation: CASSQDRITSGRAGNIQYF.

This clonotype occurred a few times. Here the CDR3 DNA reads TGTGCCAGCGTTGGCAGGGGCTCCTACAATGAGCAGTTCTTC. Translated, it gives CASVGRGSYNEQFF. The rearrangement links TRBV2 to TRBJ2-1; tentatively, D is TRBD1 (6 bases). V was pared by 8 bases and J by 0 bases, with 11 bases between. The germline V gene has CDR1 SNHLY and CDR2 FYNNEI. The CDR3 has 14 residues. Full variable domain (missing parts from reference TRBV2 and TRBJ2-1): EPEVTQTPSHQVTQMGQEVILRCVPISNHLYFYWYRQILGQKVEFLVSFYNNEISEKSEIFDDQFSVERPDGSNFTLKIRSTKLEDSAMYFCASVGRGSYNEQFFGPGTRLTVL.

The J gene is TRBJ1-2, the V gene TRBV5-4; 9 nucleotides line up with TRBD1. The V gene end was trimmed by 4 bases and the J gene end by 6 bases; junction bases not matched to a gene: 7. Germline V lookup: CDR1 SGHNT, CDR2 YYREEE (reference sequence). CDR3 size: 14 residues. The CDR3 DNA reads as TGTGCCAGCAGCAAAAAGGACAGGGGAAATGGCTACACCTTC. Residues: CASSKKDRGNGYTF.

This clonotype was picked up many times. The chain is built from TRBV7-8 and TRBJ1-2; D is undetermined. V lost 5 bases, J lost 4 bases, and 8 bases lay in between. From germline, CDR1 is SGHVS and CDR2 FQNEAQ. The CDR3 totals 12 residues. The CDR3 DNA follows: TGTGCCAGCAGCACCCGACTCTATGGCTACACCTTC. Translated: CASSTRLYGYTF.

This clonotype has a count of ten or more. The V call is TRBV4-1, the J call TRBJ2-1; TRBD2 matches at 9 bases. Germline CDR1 is MGHRA and CDR2 is YSYEKL. The ends lost 2 bases at V and 6 bases at J; junction bases unmatched: 5. The CDR3 is 15 residues long. CDR3 loop: CASSQSSGKFNEQFF. The CDR3 DNA sequence: TGCGCCAGCAGCCAATCTAGCGGGAAGTTCAATGAGCAGTTCTTC.

This clonotype was picked up many times. The chain combines TRBV11-3 with TRBJ2-2; TRBD1 might be the D (6 bases). CDR3 length: 13 residues. With 5 bases removed from V and 7 bases from J, the gap between germline ends came to 11 bases. Germline-derived CDR1 and CDR2 are SGHNT and YENEEA. The CDR3 loop is CASSQQGIGELFF. CDR3 in DNA: TGTGCCAGCAGCCAACAGGGAATCGGGGAGCTGTTTTTT.

This rearrangement joins TRBV4-1 to TRBJ1-2, with no clear D. V lost 0 bases and J lost 8, with 13 bases in between. Germline V gene sequence: CDR1 MGHRA, CDR2 YSYEKL. The CDR3 sequence is 14 residues long. The CDR3 reads CASSQDGGIGGYTF. For the CDR3, the DNA is TGCGCCAGCAGCCAAGATGGAGGCATCGGAGGCTACACCTTC.

Many counts were recorded for this clonotype. V gene TRBV6-2 or TRBV6-3 combines with J gene TRBJ2-5; 8 nucleotides match TRBD2. The trim removed 7 bases at V and 3 bases at J, leaving 7 bases unmatched. This CDR3 contains 14 residues. Germline V CDR1 and CDR2: MNHEY, SVGEGT. In DNA form, the CDR3 reads TGTGCCAGCACCCCAGTCGGGGGGGAAGAGACCCAGTACTTC. Its protein is CASTPVGGEETQYF.

The sample holds a few counts of this clonotype. The V gene is TRBV19, the J gene TRBJ1-5, with D tentatively TRBD1 (5 bases). The CDR3 is 12 amino acids. V was shortened by 7 bases and J by 7 bases, with 11 bases between the two germline ends. Germline V gene lookup returns CDR1 LNHDA and CDR2 SQIVND (reference sequence). CDR3 coding DNA: TGTGCCAGTAACAGGTGGGGCCAGCCCCAGCATTTT. This sequence encodes CASNRWGQPQHF.

The chain couples TRBV10-1 to TRBJ2-7; no definite D call. Germline loops: CDR1 WNHNN, CDR2 SYGVQD (reference sequence). V dropped 0 bases and J dropped 6 bases, with 15 bases sitting between them. The CDR3 loop spans 15 amino acids. The CDR3 DNA reads as TGCGCCAGCAGTGAGTCGGGTCCCCCAAGTGGCGAGCAGTACTTC. This codes for CASSESGPPSGEQYF.

This sequence joins TRBV20-1 and TRBJ2-7; D gene ambiguous. The CDR3 runs to 14 residues. Trimming stripped 0 bases from V and 6 bases from J, with 15 bases between. Germline lookup yields CDR1 DFQATT and CDR2 SNEGSKA (reference sequence). The CDR3 sequence: CSARDRSELAEQYF. CDR3 bases: TGCAGTGCTAGAGATCGAAGTGAGTTGGCCGAGCAGTACTTC.